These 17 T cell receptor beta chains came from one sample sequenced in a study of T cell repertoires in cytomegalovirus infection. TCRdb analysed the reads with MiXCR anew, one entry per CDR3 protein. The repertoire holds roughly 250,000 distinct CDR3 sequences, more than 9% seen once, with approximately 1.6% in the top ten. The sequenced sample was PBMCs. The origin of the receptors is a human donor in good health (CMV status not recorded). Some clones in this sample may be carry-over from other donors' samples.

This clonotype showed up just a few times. The CDR3 sequence: CASSGRLAGITDTQYF. For the CDR3, the DNA is TGCGCCAGCAGCGGCCGACTAGCGGGCATCACAGATACGCAGTATTTT. The genes are TRBV4-3 and TRBJ2-3; 10 bases match TRBD2. The CDR3 loop spans 16 amino acids. Per germline, CDR1 LGHNA and CDR2 YSLEER. Trimming cost V 5 bases and J 2 bases; bases outside gene matches: 7.

CDR3 protein: CASSQDLRAEAFF. The CDR3 DNA reads as TGTGCCAGCAGCCAAGACTTGAGGGCTGAAGCTTTCTTT. The rearrangement joins TRBV14 to TRBJ1-1, with D unresolved. Trimming removed 0 bases from V and 6 bases from J, with 8 bases in between. The germline gives CDR1 SGHDN, CDR2 FVKESK. This CDR3 spans 13 amino acids. The entire variable domain, with the rest obtained from reference TRBV14 and TRBJ1-1, is as follows: EAGVTQFPSHSVIEKGQTVTLRCDPISGHDNLYWYRRVMGKEIKFLLHFVKESKQDESGMPNNRFLAERTGGTYSTLKVQPAELEDSGVYFCASSQDLRAEAFFGQGTRLTVV.

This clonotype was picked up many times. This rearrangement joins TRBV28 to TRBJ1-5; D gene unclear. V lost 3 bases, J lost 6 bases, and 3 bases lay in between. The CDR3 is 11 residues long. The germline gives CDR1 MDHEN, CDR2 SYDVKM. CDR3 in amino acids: CASSFSQPQHF. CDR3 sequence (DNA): TGTGCCAGCAGTTTCAGTCAGCCCCAGCATTTT. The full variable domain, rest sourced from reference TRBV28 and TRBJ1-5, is DVKVTQSSRYLVKRTGEKVFLECVQDMDHENMFWYRQDPGLGLRLIYFSYDVKMKEKGDIPEGYSVSREKKERFSLILESASTNQTSMYLCASSFSQPQHFGDGTRLSIL.

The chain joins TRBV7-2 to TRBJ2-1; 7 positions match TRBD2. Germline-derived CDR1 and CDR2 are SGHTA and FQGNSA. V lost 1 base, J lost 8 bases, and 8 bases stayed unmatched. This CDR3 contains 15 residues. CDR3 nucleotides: TGTGCCAGCAGCTTAGTCGGCGGGAGTCGTGATGAGCAGTTCTTC. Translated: CASSLVGGSRDEQFF.

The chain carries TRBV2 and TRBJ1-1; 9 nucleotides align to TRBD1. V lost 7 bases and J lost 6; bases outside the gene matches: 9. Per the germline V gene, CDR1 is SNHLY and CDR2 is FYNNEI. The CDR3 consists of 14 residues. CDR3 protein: CASNRPGQGSEAFF. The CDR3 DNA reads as TGTGCCAGCAATAGACCCGGACAGGGGTCTGAAGCTTTCTTT.

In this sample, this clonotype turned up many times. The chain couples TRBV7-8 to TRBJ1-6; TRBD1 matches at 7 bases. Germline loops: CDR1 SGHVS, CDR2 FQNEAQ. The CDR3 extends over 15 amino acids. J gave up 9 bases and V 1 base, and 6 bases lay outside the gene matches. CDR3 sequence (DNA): TGTGCCAGCAGCTTAGAATCACAGGGGAGTTCACCCCTCCACTTT. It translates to CASSLESQGSSPLHF. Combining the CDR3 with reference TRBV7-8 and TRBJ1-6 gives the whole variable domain GAGVSQSPRYKVAKRGQDVALRCDPISGHVSLFWYQQALGQGPEFLTYFQNEAQLDKSGLPSDRFFAERPEGSVSTLKIQRTQQEDSAVYLCASSLESQGSSPLHFGNGTRLTVT.

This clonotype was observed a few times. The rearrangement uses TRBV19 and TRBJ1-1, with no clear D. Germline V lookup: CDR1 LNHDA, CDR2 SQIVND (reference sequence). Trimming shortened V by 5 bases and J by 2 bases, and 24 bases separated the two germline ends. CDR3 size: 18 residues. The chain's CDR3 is CASSPTPGPGAGNTEAFF. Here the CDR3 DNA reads TGTGCCAGTAGTCCTACCCCGGGCCCGGGTGCAGGAAACACTGAAGCTTTCTTT.

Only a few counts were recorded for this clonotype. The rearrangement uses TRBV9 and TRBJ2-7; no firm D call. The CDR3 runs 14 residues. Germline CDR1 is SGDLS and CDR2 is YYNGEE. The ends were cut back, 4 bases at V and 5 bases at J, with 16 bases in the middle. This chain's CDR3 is CASSPGRLSDEQYF. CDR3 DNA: TGTGCCAGCAGCCCTGGCCGCCTGTCCGACGAGCAGTACTTC. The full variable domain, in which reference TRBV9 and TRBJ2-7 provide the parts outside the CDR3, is DSGVTQTPKHLITATGQRVTLRCSPRSGDLSVYWYQQSLDQGLQFLIQYYNGEERAKGNILERFSAQQFPDLHSELNLSSLELGDSALYFCASSPGRLSDEQYFGPGTRLTVT.

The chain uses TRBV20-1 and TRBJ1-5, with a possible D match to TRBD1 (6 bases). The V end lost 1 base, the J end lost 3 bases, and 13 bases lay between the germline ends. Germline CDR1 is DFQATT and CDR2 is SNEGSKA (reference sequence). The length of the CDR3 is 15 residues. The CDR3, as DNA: TGCAGTGCTAGAGGGGGGGGGGGCGTCAATCAGCCCCAGCATTTT. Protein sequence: CSARGGGGVNQPQHF.

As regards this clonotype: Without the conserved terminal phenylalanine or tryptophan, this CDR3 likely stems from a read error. CDR3 bases: TGTGCCAGTAGACGCGACGCGGGCGTCTTCTATGGCTACACCTTA. Its protein product is CASRRDAGVFYGYTL. The rearrangement links TRBV19 to TRBJ1-2, with D uncertain. The CDR3 loop spans 15 amino acids. Germline CDR1 and CDR2: LNHDA and SQIVND (reference sequence). The germline V and J ends were trimmed by 6 bases and 4 bases, with 18 bases remaining between them.

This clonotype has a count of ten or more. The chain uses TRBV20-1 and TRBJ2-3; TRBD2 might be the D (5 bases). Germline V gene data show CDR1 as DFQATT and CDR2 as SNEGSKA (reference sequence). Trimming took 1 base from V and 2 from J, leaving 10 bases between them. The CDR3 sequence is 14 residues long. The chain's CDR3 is CSARARGSTDTQYF. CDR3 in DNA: TGCAGTGCTAGAGCCAGAGGGTCCACAGATACGCAGTATTTT.

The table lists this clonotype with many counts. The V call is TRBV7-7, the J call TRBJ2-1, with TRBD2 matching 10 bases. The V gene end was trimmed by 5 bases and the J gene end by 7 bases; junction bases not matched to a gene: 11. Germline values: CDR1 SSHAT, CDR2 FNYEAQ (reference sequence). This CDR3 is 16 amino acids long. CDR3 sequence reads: CASSRSVAGGVNEQFF. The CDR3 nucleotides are TGTGCCAGCAGCCGGAGTGTAGCGGGAGGCGTGAATGAGCAGTTCTTC.

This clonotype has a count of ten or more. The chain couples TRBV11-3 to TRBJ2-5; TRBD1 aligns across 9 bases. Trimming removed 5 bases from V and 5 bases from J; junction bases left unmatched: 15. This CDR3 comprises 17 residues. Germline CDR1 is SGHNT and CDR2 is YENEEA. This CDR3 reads CASSPNAPGQGLETQYF. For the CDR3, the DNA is TGTGCCAGCAGCCCGAACGCCCCGGGACAGGGCTTGGAGACCCAGTACTTC.

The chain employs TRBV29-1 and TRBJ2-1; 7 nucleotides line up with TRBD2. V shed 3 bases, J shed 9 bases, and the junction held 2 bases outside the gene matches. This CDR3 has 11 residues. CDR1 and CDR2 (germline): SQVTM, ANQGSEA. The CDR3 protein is CSVERGSEQFF. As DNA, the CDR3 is TGCAGCGTTGAGCGCGGGAGTGAGCAGTTCTTC.

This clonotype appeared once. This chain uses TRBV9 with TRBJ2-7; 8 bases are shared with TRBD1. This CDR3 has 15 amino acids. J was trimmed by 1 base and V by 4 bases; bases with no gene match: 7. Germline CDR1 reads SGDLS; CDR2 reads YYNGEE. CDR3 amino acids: CASSRRGQVSYEQYF. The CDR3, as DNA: TGTGCCAGCAGCAGGCGGGGACAGGTGTCCTACGAGCAGTACTTC.

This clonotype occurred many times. This CDR3 is CASSSGLLNGEQYF. DNA for the CDR3: TGTGCCAGCAGCTCGGGACTGCTTAACGGCGAGCAGTACTTC. The genes are TRBV7-2 and TRBJ2-7; D is perhaps TRBD2 (6 bases). The CDR3 consists of 14 residues. V was cut by 4 bases and J by 6 bases, with 16 bases left in between. Germline V lookup: CDR1 SGHTA, CDR2 FQGNSA.

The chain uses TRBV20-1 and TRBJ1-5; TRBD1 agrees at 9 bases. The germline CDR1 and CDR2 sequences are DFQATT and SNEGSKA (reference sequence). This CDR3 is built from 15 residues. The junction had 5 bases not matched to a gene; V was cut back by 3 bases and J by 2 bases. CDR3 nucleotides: TGCAGTGCTAGCGACCGGGACAGGGGCAATCAGCCCCAGCATTTT. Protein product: CSASDRDRGNQPQHF.